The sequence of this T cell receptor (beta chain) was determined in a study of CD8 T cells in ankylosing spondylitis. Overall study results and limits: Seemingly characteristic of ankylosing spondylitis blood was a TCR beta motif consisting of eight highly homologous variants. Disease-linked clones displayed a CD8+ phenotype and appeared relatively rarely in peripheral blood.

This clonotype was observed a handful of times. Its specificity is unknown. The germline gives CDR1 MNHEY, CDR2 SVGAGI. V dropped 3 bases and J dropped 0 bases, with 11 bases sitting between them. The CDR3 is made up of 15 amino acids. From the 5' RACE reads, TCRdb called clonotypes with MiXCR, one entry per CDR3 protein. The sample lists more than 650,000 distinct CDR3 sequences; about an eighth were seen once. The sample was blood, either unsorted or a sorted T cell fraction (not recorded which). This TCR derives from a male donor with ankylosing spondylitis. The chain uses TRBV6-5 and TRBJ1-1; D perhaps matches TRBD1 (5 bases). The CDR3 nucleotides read TGTGCCAGCAGTTATTCGACAGCCATGAACACTGAAGCTTTCTTT. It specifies CASSYSTAMNTEAFF.